This is a list of T cell receptor beta chains from one sample in a study of blood T cell repertoires in COVID-19. Data came from immunoSEQ multiplex PCR; TCRdb stores just in-frame clones and leaves some out. The top ten hold under 30% of the sample, which has 11,000 to 15,000 clones, about four fifths seen once. Sequenced: peripheral blood. These receptors all come from a woman between 55 and 75 years old with acute or convalescent COVID-19. Each CDR3 is given with its conserved first and last residue. D genes are given only for firm matches. Only part of the rows carry a size: once, few, many, or a class if the clone is expanded.

12	TRBV2	TRBD1	TRBJ1-2	.	TGTGCCAGCAGAGACAGGGACTATGGCTACACCTTC	CASRDRDYGYTF
15	TRBV6-6	.	TRBJ2-1	.	TGTGCCAGCAGTTACTCGAGTCCTGACTACAATGAGCAGTTCTTC	CASSYSSPDYNEQFF
15	TRBV7-9	.	TRBJ1-1	.	TGTGCCAGCAGCTTATTCGGCAGGTCTGGCACTGAAGCTTTCTTT	CASSLFGRSGTEAFF
14	TRBV2	TRBD2	TRBJ2-7	.	TGTGCCAGTCAGGGGGGACTAGCGCCCTACGAGCAGTACTTC	CASQGGLAPYEQYF
14	TRBV7-3	.	TRBJ2-3	.	TGTGCCAGCAGCTTAGGGGGGAGAACAGATACGCAGTATTTT	CASSLGGRTDTQYF
14	TRBV7-9	.	TRBJ2-3	.	TGTGCCAGCAGCTTTGTTTATATCACAGATACGCAGTATTTT	CASSFVYITDTQYF
17	TRBV24-1	.	TRBJ2-2	.	TGTGCCACCAGTGACCAAAGACAGGTCGCGAACACCGGGGAGCTGTTTTTT	CATSDQRQVANTGELFF
14	TRBV28	.	TRBJ2-2	once	TGTGCCAGCAGTATTTCCCCACAGGCCGGGGAGCTGTTTTTT	CASSISPQAGELFF
12	TRBV5-6	.	TRBJ1-2	few	TGTGCCAGCAGCCGGCTCGGGGTACCCCACACCTTC	CASSRLGVPHTF
14	TRBV10-3	TRBD1	TRBJ1-6	.	TGTGCCTTTCTGGGGGGACAGGAAAATTCACCCCTCCACTTT	CAFLGGQENSPLHF
12	TRBV12-3/TRBV12-4	TRBD1	TRBJ2-7	.	TGTGCCAGCAGCACAGGGGTCTACGAGCAGTACTTC	CASSTGVYEQYF
11	TRBV13	.	TRBJ2-7	once	TGTGCCAGCAGCTCTCGCTACGAGCAGTACTTC	CASSSRYEQYF
17	TRBV7-9	.	TRBJ2-7	.	TGTGCCAGCAGCTCCTCCTTGTCCGGGGATTTAACCTACGAGCAGTACTTC	CASSSSLSGDLTYEQYF
15	TRBV9	.	TRBJ2-1	.	TGTGCCAGCAGCGTAGGACGGGATGGTGGGGATGAGCAGTTCTTC	CASSVGRDGGDEQFF
14	TRBV29-1	TRBD2	TRBJ2-3	.	TGCAGCGTTGGGCTAGCGGAAAAGGCAGATACGCAGTATTTT	CSVGLAEKADTQYF
18	TRBV2	TRBD2	TRBJ2-3	.	TGTGCCAGCAGTGACCCCTCGTTAGCGGGGGGCAGCCCAGATACGCAGTATTTT	CASSDPSLAGGSPDTQYF
15	TRBV2	TRBD1	TRBJ1-4	.	TGTGCCAGCAGTAAAGAAACAGGGGGAGGTGAAAAACTGTTTTTT	CASSKETGGGEKLFF
14	TRBV4-1	.	TRBJ1-5	.	TGCGCCAGCAGCCGCATGTGGGGGGGCCAGCCCCAGCATTTT	CASSRMWGGQPQHF
16	TRBV7-6	TRBD2	TRBJ2-7	.	TGTGCCAGCAGCCCCACGTTCGCGGGAGGGCCCCACGAGCAGTACTTC	CASSPTFAGGPHEQYF
13	TRBV12-3/TRBV12-4	.	TRBJ1-2	few	TGTGCCAGCGCCCGGGGGGAGCGCTATGGCTACACCTTC	CASARGERYGYTF
12	TRBV12-3/TRBV12-4	.	TRBJ1-5	.	TGTGCCAGCAGGAACAGGGATCAGCCCCAGCATTTT	CASRNRDQPQHF
17	TRBV12-5	TRBD1	TRBJ1-3	.	TGTGCTAGTGGTTCCATGGCGAACGACAGGGCTGGAAACACCATATATTTT	CASGSMANDRAGNTIYF
11	TRBV24-1	.	TRBJ2-7	once	TGTGCCACCAGGGGCGACAGGGAGCAGTACTTC	CATRGDREQYF
13	TRBV2	.	TRBJ2-7	.	TGTGCCAGCCGGGACTGGCACTCCTACGAGCAGTACTTC	CASRDWHSYEQYF
15	TRBV5-1	.	TRBJ1-2	.	TGCGCCAGCAGCCCGGGGGTCCTCAGAGACTATGGCTACACCTTC	CASSPGVLRDYGYTF
14	TRBV7-3	.	TRBJ2-5	.	TGTGCCAGCAGCTTAACGGGCGGGGAAGAGACCCAGTACTTC	CASSLTGGEETQYF
15	TRBV15	.	TRBJ1-5	.	TGTGCCACCAGCAGAGATTGGGGGCAGGGACAGCCCCAGCATTTT	CATSRDWGQGQPQHF
17	TRBV5-8	.	TRBJ2-2	.	TGTGCCAGCAGTAAACCCCGGGGGACAGCGAACACCGGGGAGCTGTTTTTT	CASSKPRGTANTGELFF
14	TRBV9	.	TRBJ2-7	.	TGTGCCAGCAGCGCCAACGACTACTCCTACGAGCAGTACTTC	CASSANDYSYEQYF
14	TRBV7-2	.	TRBJ1-2	.	TGTGCCAGCAGCTTAGTGAAGAGACTCTATGGCTACACCTTC	CASSLVKRLYGYTF
13	TRBV4-3	.	TRBJ2-1	.	TGCGCCAGCAGCCAAGCGGGTAACAATGAGCAGTTCTTC	CASSQAGNNEQFF
14	TRBV10-1	.	TRBJ2-1	few	TGCGCCAGCAGTGAGGCAGGACTTATCAATGAGCAGTTCTTC	CASSEAGLINEQFF
14	TRBV5-5	TRBD1	TRBJ1-5	.	TGTGCCAGCAGCGACAGGGAAAGCAATCAGCCCCAGCATTTT	CASSDRESNQPQHF
16	TRBV5-1	TRBD2	TRBJ2-1	.	TGCGCCAGCAGCCGTCTTCCGGGACTAGTCTTGAATGAGCAGTTCTTC	CASSRLPGLVLNEQFF
16	TRBV6-5	TRBD2	TRBJ2-3	.	TGTGCCAGCAGTTACGGACTAGCGTATAGCACAGATACGCAGTATTTT	CASSYGLAYSTDTQYF
13	TRBV5-6	.	TRBJ2-7	few	TGTGCCAGCAGCTTGTTCACGGGGTACGAGCAGTACTTC	CASSLFTGYEQYF
15	TRBV9	.	TRBJ2-7	.	TGTGCCAGCAGCGTAGGGGCAGGATCACTCTACGAGCAGTACTTC	CASSVGAGSLYEQYF
14	TRBV9	.	TRBJ2-2	.	TGTGCCAGCAGCGCGGTACCCGCCGCCGGGGAGCTGTTTTTT	CASSAVPAAGELFF
13	TRBV6-5	.	TRBJ2-7	.	TGTGCCAGCAGTAGGACTCGTACCTACGAGCAGTACTTC	CASSRTRTYEQYF
14	TRBV6-5	TRBD2	TRBJ2-1	.	TGTGCCAGCAGCAGGACTAGCGGGGCTGTAGAGCAGTTCTTC	CASSRTSGAVEQFF
16	TRBV5-1	.	TRBJ1-1	once	TGCGCCAGCAGCGTGAGTCCCGTGCCGGGGAACACTGAAGCTTTCTTT	CASSVSPVPGNTEAFF